Presented here are 10 T cell receptor beta chains from one specimen sequenced in a study of T cell responses to AZD1222 COVID-19 vaccine (dated by TCRdb to the early 2020s). Libraries were made using the immunoSEQ multiplex PCR assay. The source is immuneACCESS, and TCRdb retained only in-frame sequences with V and J called. Part of the clones is not carried over; for the studies checked, unresolved V genes explain less than half of this, and the remainder is unexplained. The sample includes roughly 99,000 clones, with approximately 90% observed a single time. The ten largest clones capture about 9.1% of the sample. The time point tag for this specimen amounts to: about 28 days (+/-7) after the second vaccine dose. Specimen: peripheral blood, collected 28 days after the second AZD1222 dose. The receptors shown here come from an adult who received the AZD1222 COVID-19 vaccine.

This chain joins TRBV3-1 (or the pseudogene TRBV3-2) and TRBJ1-6; D gene unclear. Trimming removed 4 bases at V and 8 bases at J, with 18 bases between. Germline lookup yields CDR1 LGHDT and CDR2 YNNKEL (reference sequence). The CDR3 runs to 16 residues. The CDR3 loop is CASSLARTPFDSPLHF. The DNA for the CDR3 is TGTGCCAGCAGCCTAGCGAGGACGCCTTTTGATTCACCCCTCCACTTT.

This chain links TRBV12-3 or TRBV12-4 with TRBJ2-1, with 7 bases identical to TRBD1. The CDR3 has 13 amino acids. Trimming cost V 3 bases and J 7 bases; bases outside gene matches: 3. CDR3: CASSFLQGNEQFF. CDR3 nucleotides: TGTGCCAGCAGTTTTTTACAGGGGAATGAGCAGTTCTTC.

V and J are TRBV2 and TRBJ1-3; D remains ambiguous. CDR1 is SNHLY, CDR2 FYNNEI, per germline. V was trimmed by 4 bases and J by 3 bases, leaving 7 bases between them. The CDR3 extends over 13 amino acids. DNA of the CDR3: TGTGCCAGCAGTGGTCTACATGGAAACACCATATATTTT. Encoded protein: CASSGLHGNTIYF.

CDR3 protein: CASSEAVSQTEKLFF. As DNA, the CDR3 is TGTGCCAGCAGTGAAGCCGTGTCACAGACGGAAAAACTGTTTTTT. The chain has TRBV2 and TRBJ1-4, with D unclear. The CDR3 covers 15 residues. Per germline, CDR1 SNHLY and CDR2 FYNNEI. Trimming removed 0 bases from V and 8 bases from J, with 13 bases in between.

The V gene is TRBV5-1, the J gene TRBJ1-2, with D possibly TRBD1 on 5 matching bases. The CDR3 has 13 amino acids. The V and J ends lost 0 bases and 6 bases respectively, with 9 bases between them. The germline gives CDR1 SGHRS, CDR2 YFSETQ. The CDR3 spells CASSLERGHGYTF. CDR3 in DNA: TGCGCCAGCAGCTTGGAAAGGGGACATGGCTACACCTTC. Using reference TRBV5-1 and TRBJ1-2 for the parts outside the CDR3, the full variable domain is KAGVTQTPRYLIKTRGQQVTLSCSPISGHRSVSWYQQTPGQGLQFLFEYFSETQRNKGNFPGRFSGRQFSNSRSEMNVSTLELGDSALYLCASSLERGHGYTFGSGTRLTVV.

V usage is TRBV5-6 and J usage is TRBJ2-1, with D hard to call. V was trimmed by 6 bases and J by 2 bases, leaving 18 bases between them. Germline CDR1 is SGHDT and CDR2 is YYEEEE. This CDR3 spans 16 amino acids. The CDR3 here is CASIRLVREAYNEQFF. The CDR3 DNA sequence: TGTGCCAGCATCCGCTTGGTACGAGAAGCCTACAATGAGCAGTTCTTC.

The rearrangement links TRBV24-1 to TRBJ1-2; 11 bases fit TRBD1. CDR1 is KGHDR and CDR2 is SFDVKD in the germline V gene. The CDR3 consists of 16 residues. J was trimmed by 5 bases and V by 4 bases; bases with no gene match: 8. This CDR3 is CATSDRTGGGRYGYTF. CDR3 nucleotide sequence: TGTGCCACCAGTGACAGGACAGGGGGCGGCCGATATGGCTACACCTTC.

This clone was counted a single time. The chain links TRBV6-5 to TRBJ1-1; 9 bases align to TRBD1. The CDR3 extends over 12 amino acids. Germline V gene lookup returns CDR1 MNHEY and CDR2 SVGAGI. The V gene end was trimmed by 4 bases and the J gene end by 8 bases; junction bases not matched to a gene: 2. This CDR3 reads CASSWDRAEAFF. The CDR3 bases are TGTGCCAGCAGTTGGGACAGGGCGGAAGCTTTCTTT.

The chain employs TRBV19 and TRBJ2-3; D may be TRBD1 or TRBD2 (6 bases each). The germline V gene encodes CDR1 LNHDA and CDR2 SQIVND (reference sequence). V lost 5 bases and J lost 6, with 15 bases in between. This CDR3 is 14 amino acids long. CDR3 nucleotide sequence: TGTGCCAGTAGTTCCCAAGGGGGGACCGATACGCAGTATTTT. As protein: CASSSQGGTDTQYF.

The chain couples TRBV9 to TRBJ1-6, with 7 bases identical to TRBD1. Germline V lookup: CDR1 SGDLS, CDR2 YYNGEE. The CDR3 runs 17 residues. V was clipped by 4 bases and J by 7 bases; unmatched bases: 14. CDR3 sequence: CASSPSPRDSQNSPLHF. The CDR3 nucleotides are TGTGCCAGCAGCCCCTCCCCCCGGGACAGCCAAAATTCACCCCTCCACTTT.